The 16 T cell receptor beta chains in this list originate from one sample, sequenced in a study of cytomegalovirus exposure and HLA in healthy donors. 60 Vbeta and 13 Jbeta primers were used in PCR. Clones were read by immunoSEQ multiplex PCR, and TCRdb kept only the in-frame ones, dropping some. The sample includes some 140,000 clones, under 85% of them seen just once. The material sequenced was PBMCs. The source is a man between 18 and 29 years old in good health and CMV-seronegative.

The chain couples TRBV5-1 to TRBJ1-1; D not certain. This CDR3 is built from 15 residues. V was trimmed by 0 bases and J by 0 bases, leaving 9 bases between them. Per germline, CDR1 SGHRS and CDR2 YFSETQ. CDR3 sequence (DNA): TGCGCCAGCAGCTTGGGCCCAGATATGAACACTGAAGCTTTCTTT. Amino acids: CASSLGPDMNTEAFF.

CDR3 sequence reads: CASSLVGTVQETQYF. Here the CDR3 DNA reads TGTGCCAGCAGCTTAGTAGGGACAGTCCAAGAGACCCAGTACTTC. V gene TRBV7-8 combines with J gene TRBJ2-5; 7 nucleotides agree with TRBD1. Germline CDR1 is SGHVS and CDR2 is FQNEAQ. The junction had 3 bases not matched to a gene; V was cut back by 1 base and J by 1 base. The CDR3 runs to 15 residues.

This sequence joins TRBV7-3 and TRBJ1-1; D may be TRBD1 (6 bases). This CDR3 region has 13 residues. Germline CDR1 SGHTA, CDR2 FQGTGA. With 10 bases removed from V and 5 bases from J, the gap between germline ends came to 17 bases. This chain's CDR3 is CATSEGGGTEAFF. The DNA for the CDR3 is TGTGCCACCTCGGAGGGGGGAGGGACTGAAGCTTTCTTT.

The chain joins TRBV19 to TRBJ1-6; 7 nucleotides align to TRBD1. From germline, CDR1 is LNHDA and CDR2 SQIVND (reference sequence). With V trimmed by 3 bases and J by 7 bases, 3 bases remained unmatched. The CDR3 is 14 amino acids. The CDR3, as DNA: TGTGCCAGTAGTATTATGGGACAGAATTCACCCCTCCACTTT. Translating it yields CASSIMGQNSPLHF.

V usage is TRBV11-1 and J usage is TRBJ2-5, with D perhaps matching TRBD2 (5 bases). The J call is uncertain, as TRBJ2-7 better fits the DNA end. The germline V gene encodes CDR1 SGHAT and CDR2 FQDESV (reference sequence). The length of the CDR3 is 14 residues. CDR3: CASSLQHGIYEQYF. The DNA for the CDR3 is TGTGCCAGCAGCCTACAACACGGGATTTACGAGCAGTACTTC.

This clone was picked up one time. The chain joins TRBV5-4 to TRBJ1-5, with 9 bases matching TRBD1. The CDR3 consists of 15 residues. V gave up 4 bases and J gave up 5 bases; unmatched junction bases: 7. Germline loops: CDR1 SGHNT, CDR2 YYREEE (reference sequence). In DNA form, the CDR3 reads TGTGCCAGCAGCGCCGGACAGGGGCCGCATCAGCCCCAGCATTTT. This sequence encodes CASSAGQGPHQPQHF.

The chain combines TRBV6-1 with TRBJ2-7, with D possibly being TRBD1 (5 bases). The CDR3 has 15 amino acids. Trimming took 2 bases from V and 2 from J, leaving 13 bases between them. Germline-derived CDR1 and CDR2 are MNHNS and SASEGT. CDR3 protein: CASSEFDSPTYEQYV. In DNA form, the CDR3 reads TGTGCCAGCAGTGAATTTGACAGCCCTACCTACGAGCAGTACGTC.

CDR3 residues: CASSRTGERLYGYTF. DNA of the CDR3: TGTGCCAGCAGCCGGACAGGGGAACGTCTCTATGGCTACACCTTC. The chain joins TRBV2 to TRBJ1-2; TRBD1 agrees at 9 bases. V lost 6 bases and J lost 4; bases outside the gene matches: 9. CDR1 and CDR2 from the germline V gene are SNHLY and FYNNEI. This CDR3 contains 15 residues.

A few counts support this clone. The J gene is TRBJ1-1, the V gene TRBV27; 9 bases agree with TRBD1. Germline lookup yields CDR1 MNHEY and CDR2 SMNVEV (reference sequence). The CDR3 is made up of 14 amino acids. Trimming at V came to 4 bases and at J to 5 bases, leaving 5 bases not matched to a gene. The CDR3 DNA sequence: TGTGCCAGCAGTTCACGGACAGGGGAGACTGAAGCTTTCTTT. Its translation: CASSSRTGETEAFF.

To note about this clone: A read error may account for a junction end that differs from germline. The V call is TRBV2, the J call TRBJ2-3, with D unclear. The CDR3 has 12 residues. The germline CDR1 and CDR2 sequences are SNHLY and FYNNEI. As DNA, the CDR3 is TGTGCCAGCAGTGGTCCCACAGATGCGCAGTATTTT. It codes for CASSGPTDAQYF.

The V gene is TRBV7-2, the J gene TRBJ1-2, with TRBD1 matching over 8 bases. From germline, CDR1 is SGHTA and CDR2 FQGNSA. The trim removed 4 bases at V and 4 bases at J, leaving 8 bases unmatched. The CDR3 spans 15 residues. In nucleotides, the CDR3 is TGTGCCAGCAGCTCTCAGCAGGGGGCAAGCTATGGCTACACCTTC. This codes for CASSSQQGASYGYTF.

This clone was seen only once. This rearrangement joins TRBV6-5 to TRBJ1-5; D possibly corresponds to TRBD1 (6 bases). The CDR3 spans 13 residues. In germline, CDR1 is MNHEY, CDR2 SVGAGI. V gave up 8 bases and J gave up 0 bases, with 8 bases separating them. The CDR3 here is CASGTFSNQPQHF. Here the CDR3 DNA reads TGTGCCAGCGGGACATTTAGCAATCAGCCCCAGCATTTT.

This chain uses TRBV5-1 with TRBJ1-6; TRBD1 agrees at 7 bases. CDR3 length: 16 residues. From germline, CDR1 is SGHRS and CDR2 YFSETQ. Trimming at V came to 2 bases and at J to 6 bases, leaving 8 bases not matched to a gene. The DNA of the CDR3 is TGCGCCAGCAGCTTCGGTGGGGGACAGAGTAATTCACCCCTCCACTTT. Protein product: CASSFGGGQSNSPLHF.

The chain combines TRBV23-1 with TRBJ1-1; D is ambiguous. TRBV23-1 is an open reading frame whose function is uncertain. There are 14 residues in the CDR3. Trimming left V 1 base short and J 4 bases short, with 10 bases between. The CDR3 nucleotides read TGCGCCAGCAGTCAATTCCTTATCGTCACTGAAGCTTTCTTT. Encoded protein: CASSQFLIVTEAFF.

The sample holds a few counts of this clone. The gene calls are TRBV5-6 and TRBJ2-7, with D possibly TRBD2 on 6 matching bases. Germline loops: CDR1 SGHDT, CDR2 YYEEEE. The CDR3 contains 16 residues. V gave up 6 bases and J gave up 0 bases, with 19 bases separating them. The CDR3: CASNIGGGGSSYEQYF. The CDR3 DNA reads TGTGCCAGCAACATCGGGGGTGGGGGTAGCTCCTACGAGCAGTACTTC.

J is TRBJ1-2 and V is TRBV21-1; no check of the table's D call, TRBD1, against the DNA was made. TRBV21-1 is a known pseudogene. This CDR3 comprises 18 residues. This CDR3 reads CASMGEEATGGLYYGYTF. CDR3 bases: TGTGCCAGCATGGGAGAGGAAGCGACAGGGGGCCTTTACTATGGCTACACCTTC.